This entry features one T cell receptor (beta chain) sequence. During active infection, Seattle patients enrolled and were then monitored through disease. The V and J ends lost 5 bases and 6 bases respectively, with 11 bases between them. Per the germline V gene, CDR1 is LNHDA and CDR2 is SQIVND (reference sequence). The length of the CDR3 is 12 residues. The entry originates in a study of blood T cell repertoires in COVID-19. At the level of the study: Acute and convalescent COVID-19 specimens originated in the United States, Italy and Spain. Sources were T cells, B-cell-depleted T cells, or PBMCs; the material itself was cDNA or gDNA.

Original handling: Using reference gene primer amplification, nucleated cell counts were estimated. Assay: immunoSEQ multiplex PCR; the TCRdb copy retains only in-frame clones and omits some. The DNA was the basis for D and trimming; V, J and clone size are from that table. This table holds about 480,000 clones, roughly 87% found once. This TCR derives from a young man with COVID-19, enrolled during active disease. Sequenced input: peripheral blood. The J gene is TRBJ2-7, the V gene TRBV19; TRBD1 might be the D (5 bases). CDR3 sequence reads: CASSYQGGEQYF. CDR3 nucleotide sequence: TGTGCCAGTAGTTACCAGGGCGGCGAGCAGTACTTC.